This T cell receptor (beta chain) derives from a study of shared clonotypes between healthy human individuals. Terminally differentiated effector memory CD45RA+ cells were excluded from the naive CD8 cells, which were CD45RO-negative and positively selected for CCR7. Overall study findings and caveats: Donor clonotype sharing was expected to depend on sequencing depth. Relative to clonotypes present in all four donors, those not shared had lower generation probabilities.

In the study's own analysis: ImmunoSEQ sequences covered only the junction and lacked quality scores; filtering therefore differed. Profiled with immunoSEQ multiplex PCR; TCRdb holds only in-frame clones, not every one. That table furnishes V, J and clone size, whereas the DNA furnished D and trimming. This sample carries about 1,900,000 clones, roughly 95% of them seen once, and the ten largest clones take 1.2%. To note about this clone: Its specificity is not known.

This receptor was taken from a man aged 18 to 29 in good health. Sequences were obtained from naive CD8+ T cells sorted from blood.

The DNA for the CDR3 is TGTGCCAGCAGTGATTGGACCCAGTCTGGGGCCAACGTCCTGACTTTC. Its translation is CASSDWTQSGANVLTF. The chain is built from TRBV2 and TRBJ2-6; D gene unclear. V was trimmed by 3 bases and J by 1 base, leaving 10 bases between them. Germline CDR1 is SNHLY and CDR2 is FYNNEI. The CDR3 length is 16 residues.